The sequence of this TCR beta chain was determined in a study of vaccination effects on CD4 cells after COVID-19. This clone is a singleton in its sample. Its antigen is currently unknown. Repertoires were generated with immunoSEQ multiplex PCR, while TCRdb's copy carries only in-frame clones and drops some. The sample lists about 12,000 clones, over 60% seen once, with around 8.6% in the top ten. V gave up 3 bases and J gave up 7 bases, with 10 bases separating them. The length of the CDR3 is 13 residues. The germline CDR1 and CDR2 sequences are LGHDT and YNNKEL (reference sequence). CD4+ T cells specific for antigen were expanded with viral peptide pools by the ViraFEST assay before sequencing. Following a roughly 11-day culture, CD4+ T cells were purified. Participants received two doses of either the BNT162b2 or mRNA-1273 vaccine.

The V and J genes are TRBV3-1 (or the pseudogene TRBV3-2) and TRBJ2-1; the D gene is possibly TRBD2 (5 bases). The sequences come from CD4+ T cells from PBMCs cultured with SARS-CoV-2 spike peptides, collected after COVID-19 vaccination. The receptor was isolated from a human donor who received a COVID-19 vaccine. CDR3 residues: CASSQLAANEQFF. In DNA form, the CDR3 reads TGTGCCAGCAGCCAGCTAGCTGCTAATGAGCAGTTCTTC.